Detailed here is one T cell receptor (beta chain). Its specificity is not known. The CDR3 is 13 residues long. The V and J ends lost 6 bases and 4 bases, in that order; junction bases with no gene match: 0. Germline V CDR1 and CDR2: SGHNT, YENEEA. This sample stems from a study of shared clonotypes between healthy human individuals. Findings and caveats of the study: Larger estimated richness was generally seen in naive subsets than in memory subsets.

The assay was run at deep level. For each subset, genomic DNA was distributed in equal portions over several immunoSEQ plates. TCRdb's copy holds only in-frame clones and misses some; the assay was immunoSEQ multiplex PCR. This sample has about 380,000 clones, with 96% found just once. All participating donors were Caucasian adults from Nashville, Tennessee. This TCR came from a man younger than 45 in good health. This chain links TRBV11-3 with TRBJ2-3, with 11 bases fitting TRBD2. Input material: memory CD8+ T cells sorted from blood. Subset reported: CD45RO+ cells pooled with CCR7-negative TemRA cells. In DNA, the CDR3 is TGTGCCAGCAGACTAGCGGGAGCAGATACGCAGTATTTT. Its translation: CASRLAGADTQYF.